This TCR beta chain was recorded in a study of PD-L1 blockade in urothelial cancer. Study summary: About 90% of the roughly 29 patients were men with bladder-origin urothelial cancer.

The CDR3 is 11 amino acids long, termini counted. Germline V gene sequence: CDR1 SGHKS, CDR2 YYEKEE (reference sequence). As for time point: peripheral blood 6 weeks after treatment start. Repertoires were generated with immunoSEQ multiplex PCR, while TCRdb's copy carries only in-frame clones and drops some. This table has around 100,000 clones, 75% to 95% appearing once. On this clone: This likely comes from a read error, as the CDR3 has no conserved phenylalanine or tryptophan at its end. It is unclear where the CDR3 begins or ends on the DNA, so no DNA is shown, and the CDR3 is as TCRdb lists it.

This chain connects TRBV5-5 to TRBJ2-7; the D call of TRBD1 is as the table states it, not checked on the DNA. Source: PBMCs, taken around atezolizumab (anti-PD-L1) treatment. The clonotype was recovered from a man in his sixties with urothelial cancer. The CDR3 here is CASSPLRGTLD.